This TCR beta chain was sequenced during a study of T cell changes during pregnancy in multiple sclerosis. Sequenced by immunoSEQ multiplex PCR; TCRdb stores in-frame clones only, minus some. The sample includes around 80,000 clones, roughly nine tenths of them seen just once. This CDR3 comprises 14 residues. Trimming took off 6 bases at V and 8 bases at J, with 19 bases between the two ends. CDR1 is SQVTM, CDR2 ANQGSEA, per germline. This material consisted of peripheral blood, taken before pregnancy. This chain joins TRBV29-1 and TRBJ1-4, with D possibly being TRBD1 (6 bases). This receptor was identified in a female donor with multiple sclerosis, enrolled in a pregnancy study. The CDR3 loop reads CSVAGGGGGEKLFF. CDR3 bases: TGCAGCGTGGCCGGCGGGGGCGGAGGCGAAAAACTGTTTTTT.